This T cell receptor (beta chain) was sequenced for a study of shared clonotypes between healthy human individuals. General study findings and limits: The small donor group covered limited genetic and exposure diversity. Clonotype sharing among the donors was expected to vary with sequencing depth.

Regarding this clone: Its antigen is undetermined.

Generated by immunoSEQ multiplex PCR, the TCRdb table keeps only in-frame clones and is missing some. This sample has 450,000 to 600,000 clones; around 74% occur once, and the top ten carry approximately 13%. The junction had 4 bases not matched to a gene; V was cut back by 2 bases and J by 3 bases. The germline CDR1 and CDR2 sequences are LNHNV and YYDKDF (reference sequence). The CDR3 extends over 14 amino acids. It was some 84 million PBMCs that unsorted samples used for genomic DNA. Sequenced: PBMCs. The source of this sequence is a middle-aged woman in good health. Some clones in this sample may be carry-over from other donors' samples. The V and J genes are TRBV15 and TRBJ2-7; 7 nucleotides match TRBD1. The CDR3 coding sequence is TGTGCCACCAGCAGATTTAGACAGGGCTACGAGCAGTACTTC. Its protein product is CATSRFRQGYEQYF.